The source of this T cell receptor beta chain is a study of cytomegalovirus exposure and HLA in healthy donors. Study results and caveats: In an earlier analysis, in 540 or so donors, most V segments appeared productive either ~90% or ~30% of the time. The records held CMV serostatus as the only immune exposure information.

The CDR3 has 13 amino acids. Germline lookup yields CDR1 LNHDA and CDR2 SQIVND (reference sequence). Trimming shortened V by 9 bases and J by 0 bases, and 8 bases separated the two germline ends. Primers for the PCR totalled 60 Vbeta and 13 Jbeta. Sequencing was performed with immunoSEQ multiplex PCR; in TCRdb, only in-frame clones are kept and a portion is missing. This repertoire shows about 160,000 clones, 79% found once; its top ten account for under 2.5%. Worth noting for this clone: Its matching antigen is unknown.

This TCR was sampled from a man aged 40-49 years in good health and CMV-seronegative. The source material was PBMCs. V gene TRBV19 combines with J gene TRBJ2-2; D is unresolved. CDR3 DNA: TGTGCCAGCCACAGACCGAACACCGGGGAGCTGTTTTTT. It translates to CASHRPNTGELFF.